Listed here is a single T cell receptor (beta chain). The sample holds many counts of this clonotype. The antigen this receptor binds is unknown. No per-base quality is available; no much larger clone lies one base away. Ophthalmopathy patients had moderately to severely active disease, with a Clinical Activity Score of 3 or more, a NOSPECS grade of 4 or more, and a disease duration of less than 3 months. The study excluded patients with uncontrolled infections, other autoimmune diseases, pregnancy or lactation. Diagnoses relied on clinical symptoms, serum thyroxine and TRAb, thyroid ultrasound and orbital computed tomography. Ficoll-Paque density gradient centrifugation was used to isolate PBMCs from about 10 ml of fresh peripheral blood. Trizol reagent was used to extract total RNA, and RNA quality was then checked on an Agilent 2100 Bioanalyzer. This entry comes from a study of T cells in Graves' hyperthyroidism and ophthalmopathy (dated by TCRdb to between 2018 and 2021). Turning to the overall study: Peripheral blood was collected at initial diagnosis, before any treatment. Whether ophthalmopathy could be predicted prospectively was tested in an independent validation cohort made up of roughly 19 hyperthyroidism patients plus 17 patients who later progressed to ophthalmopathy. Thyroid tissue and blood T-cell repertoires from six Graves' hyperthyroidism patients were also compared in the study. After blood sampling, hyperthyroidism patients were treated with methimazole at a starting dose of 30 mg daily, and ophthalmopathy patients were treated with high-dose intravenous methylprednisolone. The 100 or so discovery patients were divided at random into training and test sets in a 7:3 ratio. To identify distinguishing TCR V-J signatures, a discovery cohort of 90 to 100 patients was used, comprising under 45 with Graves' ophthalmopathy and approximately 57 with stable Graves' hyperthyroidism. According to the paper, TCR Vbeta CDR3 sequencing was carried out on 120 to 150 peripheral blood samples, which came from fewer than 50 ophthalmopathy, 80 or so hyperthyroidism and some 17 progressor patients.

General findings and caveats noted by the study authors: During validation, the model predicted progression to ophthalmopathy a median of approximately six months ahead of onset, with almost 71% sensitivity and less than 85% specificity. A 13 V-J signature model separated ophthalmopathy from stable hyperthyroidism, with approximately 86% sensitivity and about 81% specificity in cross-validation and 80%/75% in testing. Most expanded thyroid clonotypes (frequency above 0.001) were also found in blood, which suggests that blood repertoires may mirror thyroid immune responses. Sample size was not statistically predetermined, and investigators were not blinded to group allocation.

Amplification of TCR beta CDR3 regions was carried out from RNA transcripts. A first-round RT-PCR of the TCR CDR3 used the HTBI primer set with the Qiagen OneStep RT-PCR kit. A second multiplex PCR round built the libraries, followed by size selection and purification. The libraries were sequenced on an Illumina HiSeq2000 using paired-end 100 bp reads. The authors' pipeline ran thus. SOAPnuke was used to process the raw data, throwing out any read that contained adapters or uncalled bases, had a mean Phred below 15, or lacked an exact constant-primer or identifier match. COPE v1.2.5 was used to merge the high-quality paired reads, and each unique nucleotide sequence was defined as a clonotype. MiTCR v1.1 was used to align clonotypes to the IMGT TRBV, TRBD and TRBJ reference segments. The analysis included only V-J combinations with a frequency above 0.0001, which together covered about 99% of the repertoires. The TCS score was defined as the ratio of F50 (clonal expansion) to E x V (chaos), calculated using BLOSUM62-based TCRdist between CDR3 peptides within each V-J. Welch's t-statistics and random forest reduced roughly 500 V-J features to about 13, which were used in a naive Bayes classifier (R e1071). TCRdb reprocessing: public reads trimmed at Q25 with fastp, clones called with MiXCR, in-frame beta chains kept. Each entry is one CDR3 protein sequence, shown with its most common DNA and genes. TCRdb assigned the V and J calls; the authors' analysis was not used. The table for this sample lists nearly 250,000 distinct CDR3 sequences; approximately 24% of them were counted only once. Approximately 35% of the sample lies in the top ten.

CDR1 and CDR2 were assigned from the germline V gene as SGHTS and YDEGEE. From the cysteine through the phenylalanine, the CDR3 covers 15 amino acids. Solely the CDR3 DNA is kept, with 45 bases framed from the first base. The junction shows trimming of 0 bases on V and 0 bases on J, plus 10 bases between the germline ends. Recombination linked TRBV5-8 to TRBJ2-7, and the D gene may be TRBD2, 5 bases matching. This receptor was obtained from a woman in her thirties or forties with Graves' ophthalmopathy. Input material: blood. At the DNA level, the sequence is TGTGCCAGCAGCTTGGTCCGGACTGGCTCCTACGAGCAGTACTTC. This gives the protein CASSLVRTGSYEQYF. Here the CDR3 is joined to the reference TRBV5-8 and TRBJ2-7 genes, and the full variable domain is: EAGVTQSPTHLIKTRGQQATLRCSPISGHTSVYWYQQALGLGLQFLLWYDEGEERNRGNFPPRFSGRQFPNYSSELNVNALELEDSALYLCASSLVRTGSYEQYFGPGTRLTVT.